The present T cell receptor beta chain was sequenced within a study of blood T cell repertoires in COVID-19 (dated by TCRdb to about 2020). About the study as a whole: Samples covering the acute and convalescent phases of COVID-19 were provided by collaborators in the United States, Italy and Spain. The prospective study material was composed of cDNA or gDNA derived from T cells, B-cell-depleted T cells, or PBMCs. Deeply sampled blood TCRbeta repertoires from subjects exposed to, actively infected with, or recovered from COVID-19 were included in the dataset. A freely available public database, intended as a resource for researchers studying the immune response to SARS-CoV-2, is where the repertoires were released. Samples came from the ongoing ImmuneRACE study (first 160 participants) plus 1,254 subjects from 6 global collaborators. A de-identified subject ID, COVID-19 status, age in years and sex were almost always included in the sample metadata. Where available, HLA class I and class II types were taken from metadata supplied by the sample provider and were not determined by assay-based typing.

Participants in the prospective study were enrolled through a virtual design, were aged roughly 18 to 100 years, and lived in fewer than 30 United States geographic areas. To assign participants to cohorts, the prospective study relied on clinical history that participants themselves reported in a screening survey and a study questionnaire. ImmuneRACE Cohort 3 recovered participants were defined by two consecutive negative NP/OP PCR tests, healthcare professional clearance, or symptom resolution. Mobile phlebotomists in the prospective study collected whole blood, serum and a nasopharyngeal or oropharyngeal swab from every participant. Prospective study participants could optionally give additional blood draws and questionnaires over an approximately 2-month period. Prospective study blood samples were shipped either frozen or at room temperature before DNA extraction. TCRbeta CDR3 regions were amplified from genomic DNA using the immunoSEQ Assay, a bias-controlled multiplex PCR. The authors processed their data as follows. Within the assay, amplification of reference gene primers was used to estimate how many nucleated cells each sample contained. Sequence reads were collapsed and filtered to measure the absolute abundance of every unique TCRbeta CDR3 rearrangement. Productive Simpson clonality was computed per sample as the square root of Simpson's diversity index over productive rearrangements. TCRdb re-hosts the immuneACCESS table, in-frame sequences only. Its copies lack some clones; in the studies checked, an unresolved V gene accounts for under half of them, and the cause for the rest is not known. The V and J calls and clone size were taken over from that table, and D and trimming were inferred from the DNA. This sample has approximately 310,000 clones in its table, and approximately 83% of those were observed once. The top ten constitute roughly 2% of the sample.

What the work shows at the level of the full study, not this receptor alone: Clinical and demographic metadata were provided uncurated, with the amount varying by source and participant.

In this sample, this clone turned up a few times. It lacks a known antigen. No much larger clone is present one base from it, and per-base qualities are unavailable. The CDR3 holds 14 amino acids from the cysteine to the phenylalanine. Only CDR3 DNA is held: 42 bases, read in frame from base 1. For CDR1 and CDR2, the germline V gene lists MNHEY and SVGAGI. At the junction V is shortened by 4 bases and J by 2 bases, with 11 bases in between. This receptor was identified in a man aged 30 to 45 who had recovered from COVID-19. The chain couples TRBV6-5 to TRBJ2-5; the D gene is perhaps TRBD2, from 6 matching bases. Sequenced input: PBMCs or T cells enriched from blood (not recorded which). This receptor carries the CDR3 CASSLGRKQETQYF. The bases read TGTGCCAGCAGTTTGGGGAGGAAACAAGAGACCCAGTACTTC.